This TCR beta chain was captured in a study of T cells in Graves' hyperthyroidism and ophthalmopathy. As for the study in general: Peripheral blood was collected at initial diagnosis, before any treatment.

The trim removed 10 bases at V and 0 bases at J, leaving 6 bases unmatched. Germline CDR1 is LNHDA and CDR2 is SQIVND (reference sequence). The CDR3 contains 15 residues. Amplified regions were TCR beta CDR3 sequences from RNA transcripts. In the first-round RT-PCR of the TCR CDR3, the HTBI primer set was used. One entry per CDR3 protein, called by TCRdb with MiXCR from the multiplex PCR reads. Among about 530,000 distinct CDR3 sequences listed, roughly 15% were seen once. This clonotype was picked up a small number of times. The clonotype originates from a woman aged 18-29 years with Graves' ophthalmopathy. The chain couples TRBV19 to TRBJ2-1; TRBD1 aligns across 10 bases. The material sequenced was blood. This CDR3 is CATLRTGGSYNEQFF. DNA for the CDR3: TGTGCCACCCTTAGGACAGGGGGCTCCTACAATGAGCAGTTCTTC. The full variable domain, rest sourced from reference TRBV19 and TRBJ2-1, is DGGITQSPKYLFRKEGQNVTLSCEQNLNHDAMYWYRQDPGQGLRLIYYSQIVNDFQKGDIAEGYSVSREKKESFPLTVTSAQKNPTAFYLCATLRTGGSYNEQFFGPGTRLTVL.